This T cell receptor (beta chain) stems from a study of T cells in Graves' hyperthyroidism and ophthalmopathy. This CDR3 spans 13 amino acids. V dropped 3 bases and J dropped 7 bases, with 9 bases sitting between them. In germline, CDR1 is MNHNS, CDR2 SASEGT. Study results and caveats: In the blood, most expanded thyroid clonotypes above 0.001 appeared as well. Using 13 V-J features, a model discriminated ophthalmopathy from stable hyperthyroidism.

This clonotype was seen ten or more times. Its target is unknown. The study included ophthalmopathy patients with Clinical Activity Score at least 3, NOSPECS grade at least 4 and duration under 3 months. It was uncontrolled infection, other autoimmune disease, pregnancy or lactation that excluded patients. There were TCR beta CDR3 regions amplified from RNA transcripts. The HTBI primer set served for first-round RT-PCR of the TCR CDR3. TCRdb recomputed calls from the multiplex PCR reads with MiXCR, one row per CDR3 protein. In the table there are more than 350,000 distinct CDR3 sequences, roughly 15% of which are singletons.

This sequence was found in a woman between 55 and 75 years old with Graves' ophthalmopathy. Sample: blood. The chain carries TRBV6-1 and TRBJ2-2; no clear D. The CDR3 spells CASSENTGGELFF. The CDR3 nucleotides read TGTGCCAGCAGTGAGAACACCGGCGGGGAGCTGTTTTTT.